A single T cell receptor (beta chain) is shown here with its context. This sample is drawn from a study of blood T cell repertoires in COVID-19. Clones were read by immunoSEQ multiplex PCR, and TCRdb kept only the in-frame ones, dropping some. The repertoire has over 250,000 clones, approximately 85% of them found once; the top ten carry approximately 5.1%. Sequencing was done on a sample of peripheral blood. The clonotype originates from a man aged 50 to 60 with active or convalescent COVID-19.

CDR3: CASDPRGTRGYEQYF. CDR3 nucleotide sequence: TGTGCCAGCGACCCCCGGGGGACTAGAGGTTACGAGCAGTACTTC. The V call is TRBV2, the J call TRBJ2-7; 8 bases are a match to TRBD2. This CDR3 contains 15 residues. V lost 8 bases, J lost 4 bases, and 13 bases stayed unmatched. The germline gives CDR1 SNHLY, CDR2 FYNNEI.